The rows below give T cell receptor beta chains drawn from one sample of a study of cytomegalovirus exposure and HLA in healthy donors. The repertoire was sequenced with immunoSEQ multiplex PCR; TCRdb's copy has only in-frame clones and lacks some. This repertoire includes approximately 92,000 clones. The sequenced sample consisted of PBMCs. Source of these receptors: a woman under 40 in good health and CMV-seronegative. CDR3s leave out the opening cysteine and the closing phenylalanine or tryptophan. A D gene is named only where the DNA matches it firmly.

j_call: TRBJ1-1; d_call: .; v_call: TRBV6-5; cdr3_aa: ASSYSRGNTEAF
j_call: TRBJ1-1; d_call: .; v_call: TRBV6-6; cdr3_aa: ASSYEGGLNTEAF
j_call: TRBJ1-3; d_call: .; v_call: TRBV5-4; cdr3_aa: ASSLGTGRGGNTIY
j_call: TRBJ2-7; d_call: TRBD2; v_call: TRBV5-4; cdr3_aa: ASSLPGRENGEQY
j_call: TRBJ2-7; d_call: .; v_call: TRBV14; cdr3_aa: ASSQGGLEY
j_call: TRBJ2-7; d_call: TRBD1; v_call: TRBV28; cdr3_aa: ASRKQGYEQY
j_call: TRBJ1-5; d_call: TRBD1; v_call: TRBV11-2; cdr3_aa: ASSKDRGSHQPQH
j_call: TRBJ2-4; d_call: TRBD1; v_call: TRBV19; cdr3_aa: ASSIAPGDRGFIQY
j_call: TRBJ2-2; d_call: TRBD1; v_call: TRBV9; cdr3_aa: ASSVADRGWAGELF
j_call: TRBJ1-1; d_call: .; v_call: TRBV27; cdr3_aa: ASSPTTKNGAF
j_call: TRBJ1-2; d_call: TRBD1; v_call: TRBV7-9; cdr3_aa: ASIEDRLGYGYT
j_call: TRBJ1-2; d_call: TRBD1; v_call: TRBV2; cdr3_aa: ASSFDRDDYT
j_call: TRBJ1-2; d_call: .; v_call: TRBV14; cdr3_aa: ASSPKTRRGWSGYT
j_call: TRBJ1-1; d_call: .; v_call: TRBV13; cdr3_aa: ASSLAGKGDTEAF
j_call: TRBJ2-5; d_call: TRBD2; v_call: TRBV19; cdr3_aa: ASSEGTSQWTQY
j_call: TRBJ1-1; d_call: .; v_call: TRBV12-5; cdr3_aa: ASALFGGNTEAF
j_call: TRBJ2-1; d_call: TRBD2; v_call: TRBV7-2; cdr3_aa: ASSVRLAGGGYEQF
j_call: TRBJ1-2; d_call: .; v_call: TRBV6-1; cdr3_aa: ASSEAGAGGYT
j_call: TRBJ2-7; d_call: TRBD2; v_call: TRBV5-1; cdr3_aa: ASSPAGVYEQY
j_call: TRBJ2-2; d_call: TRBD2; v_call: TRBV7-9; cdr3_aa: ASSLGSGSANTGELF
j_call: TRBJ1-1; d_call: .; v_call: TRBV29-1; cdr3_aa: SAGEETEAF
j_call: TRBJ2-3; d_call: .; v_call: TRBV7-3; cdr3_aa: ASSAVGDGGADTQY
j_call: TRBJ2-5; d_call: TRBD1; v_call: TRBV7-3; cdr3_aa: ASSAGTGEGETQY
j_call: TRBJ2-1; d_call: .; v_call: TRBV18; cdr3_aa: ASSPPTVNEQF
j_call: TRBJ1-1; d_call: TRBD1; v_call: TRBV13; cdr3_aa: ASSGQGLATEAF
j_call: TRBJ1-1; d_call: .; v_call: TRBV2; cdr3_aa: ASSTPRDFLNTEAF
j_call: TRBJ1-6; d_call: TRBD1; v_call: TRBV6-7; cdr3_aa: ASSYSRIGTANSPLH
j_call: TRBJ2-5; d_call: .; v_call: TRBV5-5; cdr3_aa: ASSLGGGLETQY
j_call: TRBJ1-3; d_call: .; v_call: TRBV28; cdr3_aa: ASKTGYPGNTIY
j_call: TRBJ2-3; d_call: TRBD2; v_call: TRBV19; cdr3_aa: ATSGTSLGTDTQY
j_call: TRBJ1-5; d_call: .; v_call: TRBV28; cdr3_aa: ASSSPRMGRRGNQPQH
j_call: TRBJ1-2; d_call: .; v_call: TRBV28; cdr3_aa: ANSERLNYGYT
j_call: TRBJ2-1; d_call: TRBD1; v_call: TRBV7-3; cdr3_aa: ASSLPGTGSHNEQF
j_call: TRBJ2-5; d_call: TRBD2; v_call: TRBV6-5; cdr3_aa: ASSYWTSGKETQY
j_call: TRBJ2-5; d_call: TRBD2; v_call: TRBV7-6; cdr3_aa: ASSLARRGGGETQY
j_call: TRBJ1-1; d_call: TRBD1; v_call: TRBV27; cdr3_aa: ASRGQEYTEAF